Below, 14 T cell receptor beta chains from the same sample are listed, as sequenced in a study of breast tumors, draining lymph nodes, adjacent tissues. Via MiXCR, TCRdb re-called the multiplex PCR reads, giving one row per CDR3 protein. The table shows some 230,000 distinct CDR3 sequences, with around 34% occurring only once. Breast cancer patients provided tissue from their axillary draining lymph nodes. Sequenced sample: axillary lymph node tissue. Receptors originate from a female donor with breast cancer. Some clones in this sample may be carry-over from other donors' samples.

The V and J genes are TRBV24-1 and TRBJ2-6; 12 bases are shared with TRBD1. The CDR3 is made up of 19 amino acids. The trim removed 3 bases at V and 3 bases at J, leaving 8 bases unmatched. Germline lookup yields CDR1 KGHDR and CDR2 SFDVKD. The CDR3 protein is CATSDGTGGYSGGANVLTF. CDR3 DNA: TGTGCCACCAGTGATGGGACAGGGGGCTATTCGGGTGGGGCCAACGTCCTGACTTTC.

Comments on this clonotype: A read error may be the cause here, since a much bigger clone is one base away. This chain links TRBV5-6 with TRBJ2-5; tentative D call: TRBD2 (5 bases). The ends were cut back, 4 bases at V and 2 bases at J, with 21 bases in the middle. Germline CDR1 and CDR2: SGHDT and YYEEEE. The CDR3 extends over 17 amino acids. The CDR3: CASSRRSARALQETQYF. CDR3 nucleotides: TGTGCCAGCAGCCGTAGGTCAGCGCGGGCGCTACAAGAGACCCAGTACTTC.

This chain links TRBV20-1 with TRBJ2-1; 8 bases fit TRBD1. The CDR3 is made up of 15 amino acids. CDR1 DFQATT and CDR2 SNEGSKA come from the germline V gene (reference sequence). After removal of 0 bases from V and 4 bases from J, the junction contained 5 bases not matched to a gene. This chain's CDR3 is CSARDSGQGYNEQFF. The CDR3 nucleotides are TGCAGTGCTAGAGATTCTGGACAGGGTTACAATGAGCAGTTCTTC.

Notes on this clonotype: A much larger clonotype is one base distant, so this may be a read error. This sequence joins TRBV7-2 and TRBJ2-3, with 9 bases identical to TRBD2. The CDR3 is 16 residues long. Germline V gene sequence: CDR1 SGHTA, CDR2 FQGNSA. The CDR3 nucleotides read TGTGTCAGCAGCTTAGGGGGCGGGAGGGGTTTGGGTACGCAGTATTTT. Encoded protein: CVSSLGGGRGLGTQYF.

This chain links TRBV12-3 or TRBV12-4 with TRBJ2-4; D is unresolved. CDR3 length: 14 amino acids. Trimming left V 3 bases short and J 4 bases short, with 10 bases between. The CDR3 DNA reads TGTGCCAGCAGTTTTGGGCACCTTAAAAACATTCAGTACTTC. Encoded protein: CASSFGHLKNIQYF.

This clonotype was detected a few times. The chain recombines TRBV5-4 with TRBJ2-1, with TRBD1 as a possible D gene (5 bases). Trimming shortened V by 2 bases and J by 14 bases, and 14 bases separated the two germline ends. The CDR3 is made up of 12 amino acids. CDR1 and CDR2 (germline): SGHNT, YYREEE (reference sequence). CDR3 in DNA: TGTGCCAGCAGCTTCGGACAATCGGAAAAGTTCTTC. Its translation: CASSFGQSEKFF.

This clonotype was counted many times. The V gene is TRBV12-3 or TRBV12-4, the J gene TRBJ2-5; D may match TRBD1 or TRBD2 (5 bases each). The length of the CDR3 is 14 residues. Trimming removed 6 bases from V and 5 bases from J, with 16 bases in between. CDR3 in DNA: TGTGCCAGCAGACCGGGACCCTTAGTGGAGACCCAGTACTTC. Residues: CASRPGPLVETQYF.

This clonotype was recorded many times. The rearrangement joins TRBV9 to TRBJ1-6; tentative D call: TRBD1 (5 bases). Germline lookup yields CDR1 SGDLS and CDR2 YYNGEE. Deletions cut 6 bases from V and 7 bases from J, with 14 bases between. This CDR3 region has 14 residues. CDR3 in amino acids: CASTTGVHNSPLHF. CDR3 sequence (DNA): TGTGCCAGCACCACAGGCGTTCACAATTCACCCCTCCACTTT.

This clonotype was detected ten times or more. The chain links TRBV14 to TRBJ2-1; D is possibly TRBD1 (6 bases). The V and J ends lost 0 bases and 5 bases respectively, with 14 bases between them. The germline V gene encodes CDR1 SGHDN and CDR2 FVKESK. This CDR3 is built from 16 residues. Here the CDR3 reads CASSQELGAPDNEQFF. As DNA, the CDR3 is TGTGCCAGCAGCCAAGAATTGGGGGCGCCGGACAATGAGCAGTTCTTC.

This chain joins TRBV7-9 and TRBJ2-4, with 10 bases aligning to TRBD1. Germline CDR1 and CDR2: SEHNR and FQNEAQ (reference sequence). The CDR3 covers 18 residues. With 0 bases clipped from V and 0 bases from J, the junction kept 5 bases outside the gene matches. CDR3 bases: TGTGCCAGCAGCTTAGCAGGGACAGGGGCCTTAGCCAAAAACATTCAGTACTTC. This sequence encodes CASSLAGTGALAKNIQYF.

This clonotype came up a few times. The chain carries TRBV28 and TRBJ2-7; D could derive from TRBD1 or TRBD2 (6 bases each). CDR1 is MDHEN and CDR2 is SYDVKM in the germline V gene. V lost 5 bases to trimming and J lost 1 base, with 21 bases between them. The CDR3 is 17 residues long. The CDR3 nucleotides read TGTGCCAGCAGTAGGGGGGCACAGGGCCAGACTTCCTACGAGCAGTACTTC. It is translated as CASSRGAQGQTSYEQYF.

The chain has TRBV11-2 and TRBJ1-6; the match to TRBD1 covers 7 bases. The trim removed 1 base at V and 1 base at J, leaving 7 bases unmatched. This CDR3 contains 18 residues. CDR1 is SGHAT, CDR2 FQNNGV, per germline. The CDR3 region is CASSLGRGYKSYNSPLHF. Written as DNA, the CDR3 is TGTGCCAGCAGCTTAGGCAGGGGGTACAAATCCTATAATTCACCCCTCCACTTT.

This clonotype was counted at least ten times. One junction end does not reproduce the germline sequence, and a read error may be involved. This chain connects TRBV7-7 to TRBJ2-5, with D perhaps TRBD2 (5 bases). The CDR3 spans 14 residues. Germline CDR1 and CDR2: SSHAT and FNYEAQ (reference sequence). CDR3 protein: CASSLDGRGETQYF. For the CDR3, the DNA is TGTGCTAGCAGCTTAGACGGGCGAGGGGAGACCCAGTACTTC.

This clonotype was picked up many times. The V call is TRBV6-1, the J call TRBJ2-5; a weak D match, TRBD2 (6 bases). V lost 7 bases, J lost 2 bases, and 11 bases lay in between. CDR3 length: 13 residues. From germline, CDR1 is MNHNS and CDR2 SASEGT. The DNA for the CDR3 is TGTGCCAGCAATCTAGCGCGACAAGAGACCCAGTACTTC. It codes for CASNLARQETQYF.